This T cell receptor (beta chain) derives from a study of human T cells and chemical hapten exposure. Documented time point: pre-sensitization, week 0. The sample's treatment: therapeutic diphenylcyclopropenone sensitization with weekly scalp DPC. This clonotype was seen only a few times. The library tagged individual cDNA molecules with unique molecular identifiers. TCRdb called the RACE reads again in MiXCR, with one record for every CDR3 protein. Found here are around 120,000 distinct CDR3 sequences, less than 15% of them singletons; the top ten hold 2.8%. CDR3 length: 17 residues. V lost 1 base and J lost 4; bases outside the gene matches: 7. Germline lookup yields CDR1 LNHDA and CDR2 SQIVND (reference sequence).

Material: whole blood, obtained in connection with sensitization to the hapten diphenylcyclopropenone (DPC). This clonotype was sampled from a woman aged 18-29 years with alopecia areata. Some clones in this sample may be carry-over from other donors' samples. The rearrangement links TRBV19 to TRBJ2-3; TRBD2 agrees at 11 bases. CDR3 sequence reads: CASSIAWTSGPADTQYF. Written as DNA, the CDR3 is TGTGCCAGTAGTATAGCGTGGACTAGCGGGCCTGCAGATACGCAGTATTTT.